This TCR beta chain was captured in a study of CD8+CD57+ T cells in acquired aplastic anemia. According to the study, genomic DNA was the template for TCR beta VDJ and CDR3 profiling. TCRdb re-called the reads through MiXCR, storing one row per CDR3 protein. The profile covers hundreds of thousands of distinct CDR3 sequences, with just under 70% appearing a single time and 4% taken by the ten largest. This sequence originates from a human donor in good health, serving as a control. The material sequenced was sorted CD4+, CD8+, or CD8+CD57+ T cells (not recorded which) from PBMCs.

This CDR3 reads CATLFGSGTGELFF. CDR3 DNA: TGTGCCACCTTATTCGGATCGGGCACCGGGGAGCTGTTTTTT. This chain uses TRBV6-5 with TRBJ2-2; D gene ambiguous. Trimming pared 10 bases from V and 4 bases from J, leaving 16 bases between. CDR3 length: 14 residues. Germline V gene lookup returns CDR1 MNHEY and CDR2 SVGAGI.